These 13 T cell receptor beta chains were sequenced from one sample in a study of blood T cell repertoires in COVID-19. The protocol was immunoSEQ multiplex PCR, while the TCRdb copy is restricted to in-frame clones and leaves out a portion. The table has 300,000 to 400,000 clones, 85% to 90% seen once. The sequenced sample was peripheral blood. These receptors originate from a human donor in a cohort sampled during active COVID-19.

This clone was detected only once. CDR3: CASSVGSDTEAFF. CDR3 nucleotide sequence: TGTGCCAGCAGCGTCGGGTCGGACACTGAAGCTTTCTTT. This sequence joins TRBV11-2 and TRBJ1-1, with D uncertain. The CDR3 contains 13 residues. V lost 5 bases, J lost 3 bases, and 10 bases lay in between. Germline lookup yields CDR1 SGHAT and CDR2 FQNNGV.

DNA for the CDR3: TGTGCCAGCAGTTCAAACACAGGGCTGGAGACCCAGTACTTC. Its protein product is CASSSNTGLETQYF. The rearrangement links TRBV27 to TRBJ2-5; D perhaps matches TRBD1 (6 bases). The ends were cut back, 4 bases at V and 5 bases at J, with 14 bases in the middle. The V gene's germline CDR1 is MNHEY and CDR2 SMNVEV (reference sequence). The CDR3 is made up of 14 amino acids.

V gene TRBV27 combines with J gene TRBJ2-5, with D maybe TRBD1 (5 bases). Trimming pared 3 bases from V and 6 bases from J, leaving 17 bases between. In germline, CDR1 is MNHEY, CDR2 SMNVEV (reference sequence). The CDR3 sequence is 15 residues long. The CDR3 nucleotides are TGTGCCAGCAGTTTTGTTCAGGGTGTCATGAAGACCCAGTACTTC. As protein: CASSFVQGVMKTQYF.

V is TRBV2 and J is TRBJ2-6; D is possibly TRBD1 (6 bases). Germline V CDR1 and CDR2: SNHLY, FYNNEI. CDR3 size: 13 residues. V lost 2 bases to trimming and J lost 12 bases, with 11 bases between them. CDR3 loop: CASSETGSGVLTF. Here the CDR3 DNA reads TGTGCCAGCAGTGAAACAGGGTCGGGCGTCCTGACTTTC.

Turning to this clone: This sample also contains other DNA sequences that code for the same CDR3. The rearrangement links TRBV5-1 to TRBJ1-1; 8 bases match TRBD1. The CDR3 covers 15 residues. Per germline, CDR1 SGHRS and CDR2 YFSETQ. Unmatched junction bases numbered 8, after V lost 5 bases and J lost 2 bases. CDR3 residues: CASSLGDRGNTEAFF. The CDR3 nucleotides are TGCGCCAGCAGTCTGGGTGACAGGGGTAACACTGAAGCTTTCTTT.

The CDR3 spells CASSLEGGKYGYTF. CDR3 nucleotides: TGTGCCAGCAGCTTGGAAGGGGGCAAATATGGCTACACCTTC. The chain employs TRBV5-5 and TRBJ1-2, with 7 bases aligning to TRBD1. The CDR3 consists of 14 residues. Germline trimming cut 0 bases from V and 5 bases from J; bases unmatched to any gene: 4. CDR1 and CDR2 from the germline V gene are SGHKS and YYEKEE (reference sequence).

The rearrangement links TRBV30 to TRBJ2-2; D perhaps matches TRBD2 (6 bases). Trimming took 3 bases from V and 1 from J, leaving 18 bases between them. The CDR3 contains 17 residues. The germline V gene has CDR1 GTSNPN and CDR2 SVGIG (reference sequence). CDR3 bases: TGTGCCTGGAGGCCTGGGGGTCTAGCGAAGAACACCGGGGAGCTGTTTTTT. It is translated as CAWRPGGLAKNTGELFF.

In its sample, this clone was seen once. CDR3 bases: TGTGCCAGCAGCCAAGTCCGACAGGGAAGGCGACAGTACTTC. Protein product: CASSQVRQGRRQYF. V gene TRBV3-1 (or the pseudogene TRBV3-2) combines with J gene TRBJ2-7; 7 bases align to TRBD1. Trimming at V came to 1 base and at J to 10 bases, leaving 10 bases not matched to a gene. Germline loops: CDR1 LGHDT, CDR2 YNNKEL (reference sequence). CDR3 length: 14 residues.

This chain joins TRBV11-2 and TRBJ2-3, with 8 positions matching TRBD1. Trimming at V came to 7 bases and at J to 4 bases, leaving 7 bases not matched to a gene. The germline CDR1 and CDR2 sequences are SGHAT and FQNNGV. This CDR3 is built from 14 residues. The CDR3 loop is CASTPDRASDTQYF. As DNA, the CDR3 is TGTGCCAGCACACCGGACAGGGCCTCAGATACGCAGTATTTT.

The J gene is TRBJ2-3, the V gene TRBV5-8; D is possibly TRBD2 (6 bases). The CDR3 is made up of 12 amino acids. The germline V gene encodes CDR1 SGHTS and CDR2 YDEGEE. Trimming took 1 base from V and 9 from J, leaving 9 bases between them. The CDR3 here is CASSLFGGTQYF. The CDR3, as DNA: TGTGCCAGCAGCTTGTTTGGAGGGACGCAGTATTTT.

In nucleotides, the CDR3 is TGTGCCAGCAGTCTCACGACAGCCTCGAACACTGAAGCTTTCTTT. Residues: CASSLTTASNTEAFF. The chain combines TRBV27 with TRBJ1-1; D perhaps matches TRBD1 (5 bases). Germline V gene sequence: CDR1 MNHEY, CDR2 SMNVEV (reference sequence). The CDR3 length is 15 residues. Trimming pared 5 bases from V and 1 base from J, leaving 14 bases between.

The gene calls are TRBV6-5 and TRBJ1-5; the D is unclear. Looked up from germline, CDR1 is MNHEY and CDR2 is SVGAGI. The CDR3 contains 14 residues. V lost 6 bases and J lost 0, with 9 bases in between. For the CDR3, the DNA is TGTGCCAGCAGACGGGAATATAGCAATCAGCCCCAGCATTTT. Translated: CASRREYSNQPQHF.

The rearrangement joins TRBV19 to TRBJ2-3; 12 bases are a match to TRBD2. The junction had 10 bases not matched to a gene; V was cut back by 9 bases and J by 3 bases. CDR3 length: 16 residues. Per the germline V gene, CDR1 is LNHDA and CDR2 is SQIVND (reference sequence). The CDR3 DNA sequence: TGTGCCAGCCTATCAGACCTAGCGGGGGGGACAGATACGCAGTATTTT. Translated: CASLSDLAGGTDTQYF.